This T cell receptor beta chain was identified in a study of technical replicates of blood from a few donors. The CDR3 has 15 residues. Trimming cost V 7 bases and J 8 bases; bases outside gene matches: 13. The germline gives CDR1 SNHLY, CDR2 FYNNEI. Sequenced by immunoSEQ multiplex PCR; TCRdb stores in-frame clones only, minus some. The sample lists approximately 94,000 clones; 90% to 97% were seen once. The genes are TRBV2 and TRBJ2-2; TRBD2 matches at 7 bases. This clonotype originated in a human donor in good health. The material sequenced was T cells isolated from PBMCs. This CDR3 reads CASKGGQGVTGELFF. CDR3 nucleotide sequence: TGTGCCAGCAAGGGAGGGCAGGGAGTCACGGGGGAGCTGTTTTTT. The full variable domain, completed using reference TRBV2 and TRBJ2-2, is EPEVTQTPSHQVTQMGQEVILRCVPISNHLYFYWYRQILGQKVEFLVSFYNNEISEKSEIFDDQFSVERPDGSNFTLKIRSTKLEDSAMYFCASKGGQGVTGELFFGEGSRLTVL.